This is a list of T cell receptor beta chains from one sample in a study of blood T cell repertoires in COVID-19. The table came from immunoSEQ multiplex PCR; TCRdb's copy has only in-frame clones and leaves some out. The sample records approximately 170,000 clones, about 81% being singletons. Source material: peripheral blood. These receptors originate from a human donor in a cohort sampled during active COVID-19. The CDR3 runs from the conserved cysteine through the conserved F or W. A D gene is named only where the DNA matches it firmly. Where a row states a size, it is once, few, many or the class of an expanded clone; other rows omit it.

J gene | clone size | V gene | D gene | CDR3 DNA | CDR3 protein
TRBJ1-1 | NA | TRBV29-1 | TRBD1 | TGCAGCGTTCGTTCAGGGGGCAACACTGAAGCTTTCTTT | CSVRSGGNTEAFF
TRBJ1-4 | few | TRBV5-4 | TRBD1 | TGTGCCAGCAGCGAGGGGGACAGTACTTTTGAAAAACTGTTTTTT | CASSEGDSTFEKLFF
TRBJ2-1 | once | TRBV11-2 | TRBD2 | TGTGCCAGCAGAACCTTAGCGGGACGCTCCTACAATGAGCAGTTCTTC | CASRTLAGRSYNEQFF
TRBJ2-1 | NA | TRBV3-1/TRBV3-2 | TRBD2 | TGTGCCAGCAGCCAAGATCGTACAGCGGGGGGGGATGAGCAGTTCTTC | CASSQDRTAGGDEQFF
TRBJ1-2 | NA | TRBV7-9 | NA | TGTGCCAGCAGCCACCCGCTGGGGGGGCAGGTAGCCTATGGCTACACCTTC | CASSHPLGGQVAYGYTF
TRBJ1-1 | few | TRBV28 | NA | TGTGCCAGCAGTTACAGAGCTAACACTGAAGCTTTCTTT | CASSYRANTEAFF
TRBJ2-1 | NA | TRBV6-2/TRBV6-3 | NA | TGTGCCAGCAGTTACCATGAGGGAACCACCTACAATGAGCAGTTCTTC | CASSYHEGTTYNEQFF
TRBJ1-2 | NA | TRBV6-5 | NA | TGTGCCAGCAGTCCTACGACTGAGACTAACTATGGCTACACCTTC | CASSPTTETNYGYTF
TRBJ1-2 | few | TRBV4-3 | TRBD1 | TGCGCCAGCAGCCAAGACCGGACAGGGGCGTATGGCTACACCTTC | CASSQDRTGAYGYTF
TRBJ2-4 | NA | TRBV4-3 | TRBD2 | TGCGCCAGCAGCCAATCGGGACTAGCGGGAGAAGGTAGAAACATTCAGTACTTC | CASSQSGLAGEGRNIQYF
TRBJ1-5 | NA | TRBV19 | NA | TGTGCCAGTACGCCCTCCCTAACAGGGATCGAAAATCAGCCCCAGCATTTT | CASTPSLTGIENQPQHF
TRBJ2-2 | few | TRBV10-3 | NA | TGTGCCATCAGTGGGAGTGTCACCGGGGAGCTGTTTTTT | CAISGSVTGELFF
TRBJ2-7 | NA | TRBV9 | TRBD2 | TGTGCCAGCAGCGTTGGACTAGCGGGTAGCGAGCAGTACTTC | CASSVGLAGSEQYF
TRBJ1-4 | NA | TRBV12-3/TRBV12-4 | NA | TGTGCCAGCAGTTTACAAGGGGGTGAAAAACTGTTTTTT | CASSLQGGEKLFF
TRBJ2-6 | NA | TRBV4-3 | NA | TGCGCCAGCAGCCAAGACGGTGTGGCTGGGGCCAACGTCCTGACTTTC | CASSQDGVAGANVLTF
TRBJ2-1 | NA | TRBV9 | NA | TGTGCCAGCAGCGTAGATCCGGGATATGAGCAGTTCTTC | CASSVDPGYEQFF
TRBJ2-7 | NA | TRBV19 | TRBD2 | TGTGCCAGTAGTATACAAGCCGCGGGGGGGTCCTACGAGCAGTACTTC | CASSIQAAGGSYEQYF
TRBJ2-5 | NA | TRBV6-2/TRBV6-3 | TRBD2 | TGTGCCAGCAGTTACGGAGCGGGGGAACAAGAGACCCAGTACTTC | CASSYGAGEQETQYF
TRBJ2-7 | NA | TRBV29-1 | TRBD1 | TGCAGCGTTAAGCCAGTAGGGGGCCTGTCCTACGAGCAGTACTTC | CSVKPVGGLSYEQYF
TRBJ2-7 | NA | TRBV12-3/TRBV12-4 | TRBD1 | TGTGCCAGCAACGGACAGGGGGGCGAGCAGTACTTC | CASNGQGGEQYF
TRBJ2-3 | once | TRBV9 | NA | TGTGCCAGCAGCCTAGATGGGAGACGGGCAGATACGCAGTATTTT | CASSLDGRRADTQYF
TRBJ2-2 | NA | TRBV5-1 | NA | TGCGCCAGCAGCGTGCTAGGGGCGACCGGGGAGCTGTTTTTT | CASSVLGATGELFF
TRBJ2-1 | NA | TRBV2 | TRBD2 | TGTGCCAGCAGTGCCCAGCGGGGCTACAATGAGCAGTTCTTC | CASSAQRGYNEQFF
TRBJ2-2 | once | TRBV5-4 | TRBD1 | TGTGCCAGCAGAGGGACAGGGGGCCCGACCGGGGAGCTGTTTTTT | CASRGTGGPTGELFF
TRBJ2-7 | NA | TRBV2 | NA | TGTGCCATTCAGGGGCAGGGGGGCGAGCAGTACTTC | CAIQGQGGEQYF
TRBJ2-5 | NA | TRBV6-5 | NA | TGTGCCAGCAGTTACGCCTCCTCTGGGGGGGAGACCCAGTACTTC | CASSYASSGGETQYF
TRBJ2-7 | NA | TRBV18 | NA | TGTGCCAGCTCACGTGGGATGACTAGAGGCTACGAGCAGTACTTC | CASSRGMTRGYEQYF
TRBJ2-7 | NA | TRBV10-3 | NA | TGTGCCATCAGTGATCGCGGGCGCTCCTACGAGCAGTACTTC | CAISDRGRSYEQYF
TRBJ2-4 | NA | TRBV28 | TRBD1 | TGTGCCAGTACTTCCCGGGACAGGGGAAACATTCAGTACTTC | CASTSRDRGNIQYF
TRBJ1-1 | NA | TRBV6-1 | NA | TGTGCCAGCAGTGACGGGGGGGAAGCTTTCTTT | CASSDGGEAFF
TRBJ2-7 | NA | TRBV5-4 | NA | TGTGCCAGCAGCTTCAGGGAATCCTACGAGCAGTACTTC | CASSFRESYEQYF
TRBJ2-7 | NA | TRBV6-2/TRBV6-3 | TRBD2 | TGTGCCAGCAGTTATAGCGGGGACTACGAGCAGTACTTC | CASSYSGDYEQYF
TRBJ1-1 | NA | TRBV9 | NA | TGTGCCAGCAGCGTTTCCACTATGAACACTGAAGCTTTCTTT | CASSVSTMNTEAFF
TRBJ1-1 | once | TRBV5-6 | NA | TGTGCCAGCAGCTTGTGGGGGCCCCCCTCGGCTGAAGCTTTCTTT | CASSLWGPPSAEAFF
TRBJ1-1 | NA | TRBV12-3/TRBV12-4 | NA | TGTGCCAGCAGCCCTCAACGGAGCACTGAAGCTTTCTTT | CASSPQRSTEAFF
TRBJ2-4 | NA | TRBV27 | NA | TGTGCCAGCAGCCGGACATCCACTCTAGCCAAAAACATTCAGTACTTC | CASSRTSTLAKNIQYF
TRBJ1-3 | NA | TRBV7-6 | TRBD1 | TGTGCCAGCAGCGGACAGGGATCTGGAAACACCATATATTTT | CASSGQGSGNTIYF
TRBJ1-1 | NA | TRBV7-2 | TRBD1 | TGTGCCAGCAGCCCTACAGGGGCGCTCAGGAACACTGAAGCTTTCTTT | CASSPTGALRNTEAFF
TRBJ2-5 | NA | TRBV4-1 | TRBD1 | TGCGCCAGCAGCCGGGGACAGGCCCAAGAGACCCAGTACTTC | CASSRGQAQETQYF
TRBJ2-3 | NA | TRBV30 | TRBD1 | TGTGCCTGGGGACAGGTCAATGGTCAGCCCCAGTATTTT | CAWGQVNGQPQYF
TRBJ1-1 | NA | TRBV11-3 | NA | TGTGCCAGCAGCTCGACAGTGAACACTGAAGCTTTCTTT | CASSSTVNTEAFF
TRBJ2-6 | NA | TRBV30 | NA | TGTGCCTGGAGTACGGGTCAGTCTGGGGCCAACGTCCTGACTTTC | CAWSTGQSGANVLTF
TRBJ2-5 | NA | TRBV2 | TRBD2 | TGTGCCAGCACCCTACGACTAGCAGGTGCCCAGTACTTC | CASTLRLAGAQYF
TRBJ2-7 | NA | TRBV7-2 | TRBD2 | TGTGCCAGCAGCTTTAGCGGGAGGGTCGACGAGCAGTACTTC | CASSFSGRVDEQYF
TRBJ1-1 | NA | TRBV11-3 | TRBD1 | TGTGCCAGCAGCCAAGGAGGGGGCATTTTTGGCACTGAAGCTTTCTTT | CASSQGGGIFGTEAFF
TRBJ2-3 | few | TRBV6-2/TRBV6-3 | NA | TGTGCCAGCAGTTGGAATAGCGCGGCGGGGGATACGCAGTATTTT | CASSWNSAAGDTQYF
TRBJ1-1 | NA | TRBV6-6 | NA | TGTGCCAGCAGTCAGGACAAGGGCGTCACTGAAGCTTTCTTT | CASSQDKGVTEAFF
TRBJ2-1 | NA | TRBV6-2/TRBV6-3 | TRBD2 | TGTGCCAGCAGTTACGACATCTGGACTAGAGGTTGGGATCAATGGTTCTTC | CASSYDIWTRGWDQWFF
TRBJ1-5 | NA | TRBV7-9 | NA | TGTGCCAGCAGCTTTTCGGAGAGCAATCAGCCCCAGCATTTT | CASSFSESNQPQHF
TRBJ2-1 | NA | TRBV4-3 | TRBD2 | TGCGCCAGCAGCCAAGATTACCCAACAGAGACTAGCGGACATGAGCAGTTCTTC | CASSQDYPTETSGHEQFF
TRBJ2-7 | NA | TRBV19 | TRBD1 | TGTGCCAGTAGTATACCGGGACAGGGGTTATACGAGCAGTACTTC | CASSIPGQGLYEQYF
TRBJ1-2 | NA | TRBV15 | NA | TGTGCCACCAGCAGTAGGGGACTGACCCCCTATGGCTACACCTTC | CATSSRGLTPYGYTF
TRBJ1-5 | NA | TRBV6-1 | NA | TGTGCCAGCAGTGAAGCGACAGGTAGCAATCAGCCCCAGCATTTT | CASSEATGSNQPQHF
TRBJ1-2 | NA | TRBV5-1 | NA | TGCGCCAGCAGACCCCCAGGGATTAACTATGGCTACACCTTC | CASRPPGINYGYTF
TRBJ1-2 | NA | TRBV7-2 | NA | TGTGCCAGCAGCCGCGAGGGGACGGGACTCGACTATGGCTACACCTTC | CASSREGTGLDYGYTF
TRBJ2-7 | NA | TRBV18 | NA | TGTGCCAGCTCACCCGGACAGCTAAACGAGCAGTACTTC | CASSPGQLNEQYF
TRBJ2-5 | many | TRBV28 | NA | TGTGCCAGCAGCTCCCTAAGCCGGGGGAGAGAGACCCAGTACTTC | CASSSLSRGRETQYF
TRBJ2-1 | NA | TRBV7-6 | TRBD2 | TGTGCCAGCAGCTTAGGATTGGCGGGAGGGCGAAATGAGCAGTTCTTC | CASSLGLAGGRNEQFF
TRBJ2-5 | once | TRBV18 | TRBD1 | TGTGCCAGCTCACGACAGGGGGCTGGGGAGACCCAGTACTTC | CASSRQGAGETQYF